Listed here is a single T cell receptor (beta chain). This CDR3 is built from 13 residues. Germline CDR1 and CDR2: SGHAT and FQNNGV. The V gene lost 0 bases and the J gene lost 0 bases, with 3 bases spanning the gap. The data were obtained in a study of T cell changes during pregnancy in multiple sclerosis. Libraries were prepared by immunoSEQ multiplex PCR; TCRdb keeps only in-frame clonotypes and omits some of them. The sample consists of 56,000 or so clones, around nine tenths of them appearing once. This rearrangement joins TRBV11-2 to TRBJ2-7; D not certain. The source was peripheral blood, collected after pregnancy. The TCR was taken from a female donor with multiple sclerosis, enrolled in a pregnancy study. Here the CDR3 DNA reads TGTGCCAGCAGCTTAGAGCGCTCCTACGAGCAGTACTTC. The encoded protein is CASSLERSYEQYF.